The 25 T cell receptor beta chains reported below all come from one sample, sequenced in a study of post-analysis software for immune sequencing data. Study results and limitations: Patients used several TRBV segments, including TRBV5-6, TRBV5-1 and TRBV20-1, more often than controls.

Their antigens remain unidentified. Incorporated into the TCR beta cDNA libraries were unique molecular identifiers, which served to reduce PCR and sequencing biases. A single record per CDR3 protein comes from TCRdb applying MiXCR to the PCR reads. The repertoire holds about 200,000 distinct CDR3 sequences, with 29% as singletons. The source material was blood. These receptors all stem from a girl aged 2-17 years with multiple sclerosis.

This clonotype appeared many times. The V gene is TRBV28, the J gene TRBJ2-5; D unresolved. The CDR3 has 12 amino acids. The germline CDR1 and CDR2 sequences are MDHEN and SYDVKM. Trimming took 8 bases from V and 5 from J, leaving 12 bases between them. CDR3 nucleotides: TGTGCCAGCGGCGCCCCTTGGGAGACCCAGTACTTC. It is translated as CASGAPWETQYF.

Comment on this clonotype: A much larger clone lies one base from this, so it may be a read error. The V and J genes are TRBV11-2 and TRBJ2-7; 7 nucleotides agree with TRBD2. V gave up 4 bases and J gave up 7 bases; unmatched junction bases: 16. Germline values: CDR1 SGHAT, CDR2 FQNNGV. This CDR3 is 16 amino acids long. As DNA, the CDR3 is TGTGCCAGCAGCTCTAGCGGAGGCGCCTCCTACAATGAGCAGTACTTC. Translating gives CASSSSGGASYNEQYF.

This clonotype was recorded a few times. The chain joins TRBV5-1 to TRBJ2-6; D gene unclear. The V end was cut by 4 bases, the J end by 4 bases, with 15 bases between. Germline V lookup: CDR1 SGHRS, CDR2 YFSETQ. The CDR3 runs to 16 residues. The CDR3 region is CASSPNPGSGANVLTF. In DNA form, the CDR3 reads TGCGCCAGCAGCCCCAACCCTGGGTCCGGGGCCAACGTCCTGACTTTC.

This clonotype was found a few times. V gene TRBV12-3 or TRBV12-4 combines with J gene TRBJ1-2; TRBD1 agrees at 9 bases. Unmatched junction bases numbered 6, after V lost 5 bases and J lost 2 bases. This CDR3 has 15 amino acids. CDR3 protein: CASSPSGQGNYGYTF. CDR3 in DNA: TGTGCCAGCAGTCCCTCGGGACAGGGAAACTATGGCTACACCTTC.

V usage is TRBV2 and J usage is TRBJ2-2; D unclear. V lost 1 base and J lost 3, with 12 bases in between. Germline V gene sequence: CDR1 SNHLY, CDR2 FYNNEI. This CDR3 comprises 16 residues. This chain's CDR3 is CASSEVGEVDTGELFF. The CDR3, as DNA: TGTGCCAGCAGTGAAGTGGGCGAAGTGGACACCGGGGAGCTGTTTTTT.

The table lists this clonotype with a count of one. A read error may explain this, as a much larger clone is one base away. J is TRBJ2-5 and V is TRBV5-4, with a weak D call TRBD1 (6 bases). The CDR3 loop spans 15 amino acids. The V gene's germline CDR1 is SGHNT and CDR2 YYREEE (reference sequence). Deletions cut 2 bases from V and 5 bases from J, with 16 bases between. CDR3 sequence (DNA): TGTGCCAGCAGCTTAGGTCCAGGGGCCTGGGAGACCCAGTACTTC. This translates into CASSLGPGAWETQYF.

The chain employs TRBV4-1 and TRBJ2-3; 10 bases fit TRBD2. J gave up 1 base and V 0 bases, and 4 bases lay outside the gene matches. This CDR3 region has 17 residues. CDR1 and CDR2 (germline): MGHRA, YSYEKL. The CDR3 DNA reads TGCGCCAGCAGCCAAGATCCAGGACTAGCGGGCACAGATACGCAGTATTTT. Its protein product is CASSQDPGLAGTDTQYF.

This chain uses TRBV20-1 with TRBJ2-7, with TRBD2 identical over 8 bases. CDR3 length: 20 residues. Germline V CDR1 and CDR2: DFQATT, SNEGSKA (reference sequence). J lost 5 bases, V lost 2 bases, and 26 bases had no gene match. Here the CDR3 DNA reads TGCAGTGCTAGAAGGCCCGGCGGACTAAACTCCGGGACTAGAGGAGACGAGCAGTACTTC. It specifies CSARRPGGLNSGTRGDEQYF.

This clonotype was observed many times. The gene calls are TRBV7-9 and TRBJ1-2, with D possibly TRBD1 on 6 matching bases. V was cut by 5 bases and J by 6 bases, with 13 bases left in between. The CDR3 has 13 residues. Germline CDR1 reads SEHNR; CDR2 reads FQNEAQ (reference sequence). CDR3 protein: CASSLGAGDGYTF. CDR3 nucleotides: TGTGCCAGCAGCCTTGGGGCAGGGGATGGCTACACCTTC.

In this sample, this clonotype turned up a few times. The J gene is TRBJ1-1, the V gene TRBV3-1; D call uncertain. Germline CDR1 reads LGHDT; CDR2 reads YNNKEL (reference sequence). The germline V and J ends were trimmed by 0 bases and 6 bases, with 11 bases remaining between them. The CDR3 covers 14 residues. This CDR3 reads CASSQDVASAEAFF. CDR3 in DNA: TGTGCCAGCAGCCAAGATGTAGCAAGCGCTGAAGCTTTCTTT.

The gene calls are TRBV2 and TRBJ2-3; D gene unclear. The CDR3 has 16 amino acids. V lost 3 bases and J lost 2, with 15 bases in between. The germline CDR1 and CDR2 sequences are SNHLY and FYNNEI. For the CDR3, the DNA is TGTGCCAGCAGTGACGGGTTGGCTCCTTCCACAGATACGCAGTATTTT. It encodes CASSDGLAPSTDTQYF.

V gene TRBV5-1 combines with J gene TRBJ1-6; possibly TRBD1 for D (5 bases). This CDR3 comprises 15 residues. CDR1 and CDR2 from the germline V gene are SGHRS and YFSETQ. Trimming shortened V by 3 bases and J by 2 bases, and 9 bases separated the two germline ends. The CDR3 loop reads CASSYQGPYNSPLHF. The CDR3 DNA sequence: TGCGCCAGCAGCTATCAGGGTCCCTATAATTCACCCCTCCACTTT.

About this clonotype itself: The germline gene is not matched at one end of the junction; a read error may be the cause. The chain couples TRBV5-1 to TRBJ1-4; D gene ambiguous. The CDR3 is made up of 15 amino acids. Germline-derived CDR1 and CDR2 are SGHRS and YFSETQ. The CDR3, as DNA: TGCACCAGCAGCGTTGAGACGCCGAAAAATGAAAAACTATTTTTT. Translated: CTSSVETPKNEKLFF.

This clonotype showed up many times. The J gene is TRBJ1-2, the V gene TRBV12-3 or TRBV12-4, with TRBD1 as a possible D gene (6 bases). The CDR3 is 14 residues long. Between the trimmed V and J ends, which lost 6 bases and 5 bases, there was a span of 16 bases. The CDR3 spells CASRPPGGFYGYTF. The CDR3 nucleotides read TGTGCCAGCAGACCTCCGGGGGGCTTTTATGGCTACACCTTC.

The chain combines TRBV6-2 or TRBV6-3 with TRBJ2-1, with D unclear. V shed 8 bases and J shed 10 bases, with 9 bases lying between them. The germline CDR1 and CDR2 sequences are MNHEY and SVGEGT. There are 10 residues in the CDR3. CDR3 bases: TGTGCCAGCTCTTTAAGGGAGCAGTTCTTC. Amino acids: CASSLREQFF.

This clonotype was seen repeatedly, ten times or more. CDR3 amino acids: CSAPGMTRVGSDTQYF. DNA for the CDR3: TGCAGTGCTCCCGGCATGACTAGGGTAGGATCGGATACGCAGTATTTT. The V and J genes are TRBV20-1 and TRBJ2-3, with D possibly TRBD2 on 6 matching bases. The germline V and J ends were trimmed by 5 bases and 6 bases, with 24 bases remaining between them. In germline, CDR1 is DFQATT, CDR2 SNEGSKA (reference sequence). The CDR3 length is 16 residues.

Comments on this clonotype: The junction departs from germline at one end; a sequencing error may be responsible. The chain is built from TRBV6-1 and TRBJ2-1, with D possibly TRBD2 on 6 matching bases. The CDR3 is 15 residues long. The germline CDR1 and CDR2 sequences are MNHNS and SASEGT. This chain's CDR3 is CASRGSGLTYDEQFF. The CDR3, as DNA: TGTGCCAGCAGGGGGAGCGGGTTAACCTACGATGAGCAGTTCTTC.

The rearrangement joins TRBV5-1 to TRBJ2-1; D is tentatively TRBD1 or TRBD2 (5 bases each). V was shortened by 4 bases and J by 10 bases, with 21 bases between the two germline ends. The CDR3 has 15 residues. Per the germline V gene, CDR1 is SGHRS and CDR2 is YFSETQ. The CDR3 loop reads CASSPTGTTSGEQFF. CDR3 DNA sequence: TGCGCCAGCAGCCCCACCGGGACGACCTCCGGGGAGCAGTTCTTC.

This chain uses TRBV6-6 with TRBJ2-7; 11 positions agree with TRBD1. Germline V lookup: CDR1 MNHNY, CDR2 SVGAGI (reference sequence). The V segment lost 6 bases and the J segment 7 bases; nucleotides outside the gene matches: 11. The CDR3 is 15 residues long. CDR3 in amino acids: CASSPTGTGGDEQYF. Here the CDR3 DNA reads TGTGCCAGCAGCCCTACCGGGACAGGGGGGGATGAGCAGTACTTC.

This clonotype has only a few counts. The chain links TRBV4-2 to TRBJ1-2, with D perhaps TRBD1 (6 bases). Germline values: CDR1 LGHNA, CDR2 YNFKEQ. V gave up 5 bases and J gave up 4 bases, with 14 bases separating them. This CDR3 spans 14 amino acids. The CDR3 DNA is TGTGCCAGCAGCAAAGGACAGACAACCTATGGCTACACCTTC. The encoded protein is CASSKGQTTYGYTF.

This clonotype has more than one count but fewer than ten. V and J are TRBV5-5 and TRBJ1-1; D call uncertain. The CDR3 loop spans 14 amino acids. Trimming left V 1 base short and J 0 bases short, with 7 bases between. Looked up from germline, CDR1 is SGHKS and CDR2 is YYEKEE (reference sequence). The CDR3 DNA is TGTGCCAGCAGCTTGTGGGCTATGAACACTGAAGCTTTCTTT. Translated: CASSLWAMNTEAFF.

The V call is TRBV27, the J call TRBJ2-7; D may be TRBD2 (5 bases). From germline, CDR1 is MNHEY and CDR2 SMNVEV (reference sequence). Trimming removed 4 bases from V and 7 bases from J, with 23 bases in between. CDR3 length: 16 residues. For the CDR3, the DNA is TGTGCCAGCAGTTCCCTCTTTAGTGCACGGGGTGAAGAGCAGTACTTC. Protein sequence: CASSSLFSARGEEQYF.

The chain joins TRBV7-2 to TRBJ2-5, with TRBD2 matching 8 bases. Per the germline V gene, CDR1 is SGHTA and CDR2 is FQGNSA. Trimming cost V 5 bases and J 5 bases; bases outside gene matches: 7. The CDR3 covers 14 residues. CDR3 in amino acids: CASSQSAGGETQYF. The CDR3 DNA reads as TGTGCCAGCAGCCAGTCGGCGGGAGGCGAGACCCAGTACTTC.

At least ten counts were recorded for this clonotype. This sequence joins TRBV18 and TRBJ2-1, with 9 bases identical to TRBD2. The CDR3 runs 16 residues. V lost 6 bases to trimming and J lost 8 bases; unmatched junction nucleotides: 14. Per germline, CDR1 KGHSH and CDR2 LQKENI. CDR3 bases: TGTGCCAGCTCGCCTGTGGCGGGGGGGCCGTTCCATGAGCAGTTCTTC. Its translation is CASSPVAGGPFHEQFF.

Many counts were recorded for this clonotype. Here the CDR3 reads CASSLGPREQFF. CDR3 sequence (DNA): TGTGCCAGCAGTTTAGGCCCCCGCGAGCAGTTCTTC. J is TRBJ2-1 and V is TRBV12-3 or TRBV12-4; D gene ambiguous. The CDR3 loop spans 12 amino acids. The V end lost 1 base, the J end lost 10 bases, and 8 bases lay between the germline ends.